The T cell receptor (beta chain) under discussion was sequenced for a study of immune evolution from preneoplasia to lung adenocarcinoma (dated by TCRdb to 2020 to 2023). Study-level background: HLA loss of heterozygosity was observed in roughly 6.8%, 16% and 36% of AIS, MIA and ADC lesions, respectively, and was not observed in any AAH lesions. The sample size depended on which specimens were available, not on a prior power calculation. According to the study, about 110 samples went through TCR sequencing. Resected precursor lesions (AAH, AIS, MIA) and invasive adenocarcinomas were compared with paired morphologically normal lung tissue. In total, the cohort included 45 to 65 patients with pulmonary nodules, all of whom underwent surgical resection. TCR sequencing data were obtained from about 46 patients. The immune data were integrated with whole exome sequencing and methylation data obtained from the same cohort of nodules. The study used immune gene expression, TCR sequencing and multiplex immunofluorescence to profile the immune contexture of lung adenocarcinoma precursors and invasive adenocarcinoma. POLYSOLVER was used to infer Class I HLA alleles from exome data, while LOHHLA was used to detect allele-specific HLA loss. The paper as a whole reports these results and caveats: The findings were based on association rather than direct causation, and larger cohorts with long-term follow-up and longitudinal biopsies were deemed needed. All patients were from Japan and China, so applicability to Western populations was uncertain. KRAS-mutant nodules showed the highest T cell clonality compared with EGFR-mutant or double wild-type lesions. Top T cell clone frequencies were highest in normal lung and appeared to decrease progressively from AAH through AIS, MIA and invasive adenocarcinoma. The highest clonality was observed in normal lung, whereas higher T cell density and diversity but lower clonality appeared to be present in later-stage lesions.

The patients had resection in Japan or China between the mid-2010s and the late 2010s. Histologic diagnosis of each case was confirmed independently by two lung cancer pathologists on H&E slides. For nucleic acid extraction, premalignant or tumor cells were enriched by macro-dissection following pathologic assessment. The AllPrep DNA/RNA FFPE Kit was used to isolate DNA from FFPE tissue. TCR beta CDR3 regions were sequenced from DNA using the immunoSEQ hsTCRbeta Kit. As for how the authors treated the data: TCR sequencing data were analysed with the ImmunoSEQ Analyzer. T cell clonality was defined as 1 minus Pielou's evenness computed on productive rearrangements. The inverse Simpson index, applied to productive templates, was used to measure T cell diversity. T cell density was defined as TCR beta template counts normalized to usable DNA, with usable DNA estimated by amplifying and sequencing housekeeping genes. TCR metrics were compared across histologic stages using two-sided Kruskal-Wallis tests. TCRdb carries this immuneACCESS record with in-frame sequences only. Its versions omit some clonotypes, under half of them owing to an unresolved V gene in the studies checked, with the rest unexplained. V and J calls and clone size are copied from that table; D and trimming were computed from the DNA. The sample records around 6,400 clones, around 83% of which are singletons. The ten top clones hold approximately 4.8% of the sample.

Sequences WSHSY (CDR1) and SAAADI (CDR2) are obtained from the germline V gene. The CDR3, cysteine through phenylalanine, is 14 amino acids long. Just the 42-base CDR3 DNA is kept, in frame starting at base 1. V lost 6 bases and J lost 1 base, and the count of bases not matched to a germline gene is 5. The count of this clone is one. The specificity of this receptor is unknown. No per-base quality is available; no much larger clone lies one base away. The sequencing input was FFPE invasive lung adenocarcinoma tissue. This specimen's cell subset or site label, interpreted: frankly invasive lung adenocarcinoma (ADC). This clonotype was obtained from a person aged 50-69 years with lung adenocarcinoma. The rearranged segments are TRBV10-2 and TRBJ1-1; TRBD1 fits 7 bases in the junction. The CDR3 here reads CASRTGPSNTEAFF. The DNA sequence is TGCGCCAGCAGGACAGGGCCCTCGAACACTGAAGCTTTCTTT.